These T cell receptor beta chains were read from a single sample in a study of T cells in Graves' hyperthyroidism and ophthalmopathy. One entry per CDR3 protein, called by TCRdb with MiXCR from the multiplex PCR reads. The repertoire includes around 250,000 distinct CDR3 sequences, roughly 17% of them detected once, and around 30% sits in the top ten. Sequences were obtained from blood. The receptors were gathered from a young woman with Graves' ophthalmopathy. CDR3s include the opening cysteine and the closing phenylalanine or tryptophan. The D gene is left open where the match is weak. Clone sizes are given selectively: once, few, many, or a class where the clone is expanded.

V gene	D gene	clone size	J gene	CDR3 DNA	CDR3 protein
TRBV9	NA	many	TRBJ1-1	TGTGCCAGCAGCACTCCCCTGAAGAAGCAGAACACTGAAGCTTTCTTT	CASSTPLKKQNTEAFF
TRBV3-1	TRBD1	many	TRBJ1-1	TGTGCCAGCAGCCTGACAGGGTTGAACGCTGAAGCTTTCTTT	CASSLTGLNAEAFF
TRBV6-2/TRBV6-3	TRBD2	many	TRBJ2-2	TGTGCCAGCAGTTACACTACTAGCGGGAGGGCCGCCGGGGAGCTGTTTTTT	CASSYTTSGRAAGELFF
TRBV11-2	NA	many	TRBJ1-1	TGTGCCAGCAGCTTATTTGGTGAAGCTTTCTTT	CASSLFGEAFF
TRBV7-8	NA	NA	TRBJ2-5	TGTGCCAGCAGCTTAGTTGGGGGGATGGAGACCCAGTACTTC	CASSLVGGMETQYF
TRBV5-1	NA	many	TRBJ2-7	TGCGCCAGCAGCGGCCGGGACAACGCCTACGAGCAGTACTTC	CASSGRDNAYEQYF
TRBV20-1	TRBD1	NA	TRBJ2-1	TGCAGTGCTAGGACAGGGAGAGGAGGCAATGAGCAGTTCTTC	CSARTGRGGNEQFF
TRBV28	NA	many	TRBJ1-1	TGTGCCAGCAGTTTATATACAGGCACTGAAGCTTTCTTT	CASSLYTGTEAFF
TRBV6-1	NA	many	TRBJ2-3	TGTGCCAGCAGTGCCCCAGATACGCAGTATTTT	CASSAPDTQYF
TRBV7-9	NA	many	TRBJ1-2	TGTGCCAGCAGCTTACCAGGCGGAGGGGGCTACACCTTC	CASSLPGGGGYTF
TRBV28	TRBD2	NA	TRBJ2-5	TGTGCCAGCAGCACTAGCGGGGGGGGGGAGACCCAGTACTTC	CASSTSGGGETQYF
TRBV20-1	TRBD2	NA	TRBJ2-7	TGCAGTGCCAAAAGAACCGGGACTAGCGGTAGCTATGAGCAGTACTTC	CSAKRTGTSGSYEQYF
TRBV5-6	TRBD1	many	TRBJ1-2	TGTGCCAGCACGACAGGGAACTATGGCTACACCTTC	CASTTGNYGYTF
TRBV28	TRBD1	NA	TRBJ1-2	TGTGCCAGCAGTCTCCGGGACAGGGCGATGAAAAGCTATGGCTACACCTTC	CASSLRDRAMKSYGYTF
TRBV5-6	TRBD1	many	TRBJ1-1	TGTGCCAGCAGCTTTCTCAGGGGGCCCCGTGAAGCTTTCTTT	CASSFLRGPREAFF
TRBV28	NA	many	TRBJ1-1	TGTGCCAGCAGTTTATTTGTGGGGTACACTGAAGCTTTCTTT	CASSLFVGYTEAFF
TRBV2	NA	few	TRBJ2-1	TGTGCCAGCACTCCGGACAGACCAATCTACAATGAGCAGTTCTTC	CASTPDRPIYNEQFF
TRBV24-1	TRBD1	few	TRBJ2-1	TGTGCCATCAGTGATGCGACAGGGCTAACCTACAATGAGCAGTTCTTC	CAISDATGLTYNEQFF
TRBV20-1	NA	many	TRBJ1-5	TGCAGTGCTAGAGATATGACAGCTACTAGCAATCAGCCCCAGCATTTT	CSARDMTATSNQPQHF
TRBV2	NA	many	TRBJ2-1	TGTGCCAGCAGCGAGAATAGAGTTGAGCAGTTCTTC	CASSENRVEQFF
TRBV5-4	TRBD2	many	TRBJ2-3	TGTGCCAGCAGCCGGACTAGCGGGAGGGCAGATAAAGATACGCAGTATTTT	CASSRTSGRADKDTQYF
TRBV28	NA	many	TRBJ1-4	TGTGCCAGCAGTTTTCTTCCCATACAGAGAACTAATGAAAAACTGTTTTTT	CASSFLPIQRTNEKLFF
TRBV9	NA	many	TRBJ2-6	TGTGCCAGCAGCGTGTCAATCAAAGGCGACTCTGGGGCCAACGTCCTGACTTTC	CASSVSIKGDSGANVLTF
TRBV7-3	TRBD2	many	TRBJ2-1	TGTGCCAGCAGCCTAAATAGCGGGGGGGCGAGTCATGAGCAGTTCTTC	CASSLNSGGASHEQFF
TRBV3-1	NA	many	TRBJ1-5	TGTGCCAGCAGCCGAACAGGGAATCAGCCCCAGCATTTT	CASSRTGNQPQHF
TRBV20-1	NA	NA	TRBJ1-5	TGCAGTGCGCAACAGGGTAGCAATCAGCCCCAGCATTTT	CSAQQGSNQPQHF
TRBV13	TRBD1	many	TRBJ2-1	TGTGCCAGCAGCGGGCGACAGGGGTTTGAGCAGTTCTTC	CASSGRQGFEQFF
TRBV5-1	TRBD2	many	TRBJ2-1	TGCGCCAGCAGCTTGGATTTAGCGGGGGCCCACAATGAGCAGTTCTTC	CASSLDLAGAHNEQFF
TRBV6-6	TRBD2	many	TRBJ2-7	TGTGCCAGCAGTTACCATCGAACCGACCTAGGGACTAGCGCACACGAGCAGTACTTC	CASSYHRTDLGTSAHEQYF
TRBV5-5	NA	many	TRBJ1-1	TGTGCCAGCAGTCCCGACAAGAGAGAGACTGAAGCTTTCTTT	CASSPDKRETEAFF
TRBV12-3/TRBV12-4	TRBD1	NA	TRBJ1-1	TGTGCCAGCAGCATAGACAGGGCCAGCGCTGAAGCTTTCTTT	CASSIDRASAEAFF
TRBV11-1	NA	once	TRBJ1-2	TGTGCCAGCAGCTTAGTCGGGGACCCTCCGGATGGCTACACCTTC	CASSLVGDPPDGYTF
TRBV27	NA	many	TRBJ2-3	TGTGCCAGCAGTTTCCGTCCTGGCACAGATACGCAGTATTTT	CASSFRPGTDTQYF
TRBV2	TRBD1	many	TRBJ1-4	TGTGCCAGCAGTGGACAGGGGACGCGTGAAAAACTGTTTTTT	CASSGQGTREKLFF
TRBV20-1	TRBD2	many	TRBJ2-5	TGCAGTGCTAGCAAGCTAGCGGGAGGCCCCCTCATGGCCCAGTACTTC	CSASKLAGGPLMAQYF
TRBV4-1	NA	many	TRBJ2-7	TGCGCCAGCAGCAACCGACAGCGGGAGCAGTACTTC	CASSNRQREQYF